Listed below are T cell receptor beta chains from one sample, sequenced in a study of early T cells in non-severe SARS-CoV-2 infection. TCRdb independently ran MiXCR on the 5' RACE reads; one entry per CDR3 protein. The sample holds approximately 120,000 distinct CDR3 sequences, 15% seen once. The specimen was whole blood. The receptors were gathered from an adult who was a healthcare worker with PCR-confirmed SARS-CoV-2 infection or an uninfected control (not recorded which). Each CDR3 is given with its conserved first and last residue. The order of the fields is J gene, V gene, D gene, CDR3 length, clone size, CDR3 DNA, CDR3 protein. The D gene is left open where the match is weak. For some rows the clone size is stated as once, few or many, or as a class when expanded; others skip it.

>TRBJ2-3|TRBV7-9|TRBD1|14|many
TGTGCCAGCAGCTTCCCTCAGGGGGCCGATACGCAGTATTTT
CASSFPQGADTQYF
>TRBJ1-3|TRBV4-2|NA|18|many
TGTGCCAGCAGCCAAGAGAGGTCCGGGGGTAACGCTGGAAACACCATATATTTT
CASSQERSGGNAGNTIYF
>TRBJ1-4|TRBV7-6|TRBD1|15|NA
TGTGCCAGCAGCTCCTCGACAGGGCTCAATGAAAAACTGTTTTTT
CASSSSTGLNEKLFF
>TRBJ2-1|TRBV7-2|NA|13|few
TGTGCCAGCAGCTTAAGGGGCCTCACTGAGCAGTTCTTC
CASSLRGLTEQFF
>TRBJ2-2|TRBV7-9|NA|13|NA
TGTGCCAGCAGCTTAGTTGACACCGGGGAGCTGTTTTTT
CASSLVDTGELFF
>TRBJ1-2|TRBV30|NA|14|few
TGTGCCTGGAGTATGACTTCAGGGGACTATGGCTACACCTTC
CAWSMTSGDYGYTF
>TRBJ2-7|TRBV28|NA|12|NA
TGTGCCAGCAGTTTCCTACAGAACGAGCAGTACTTC
CASSFLQNEQYF
>TRBJ2-7|TRBV18|TRBD2|16|NA
TGTGCCAGCCGTCCCCTCACGTCGGGGGGGCCCTACGAGCAGTACTTC
CASRPLTSGGPYEQYF
>TRBJ1-1|TRBV7-2|NA|13|many
TGTGCCAGCAGATATGGACCTAACACTGAAGCTTTCTTT
CASRYGPNTEAFF
>TRBJ2-1|TRBV20-1|TRBD1|14|NA
TGCAGTGCGGTACAGGGGGCGTCCTACAATGAGCAGTTCTTC
CSAVQGASYNEQFF
>TRBJ2-2|TRBV10-3|NA|14|few
TGTGCCATCAGTGAGAGGAGGGCCACCGGGGAGCTGTTTTTT
CAISERRATGELFF
>TRBJ2-7|TRBV3-1|NA|15|NA
TGTGCCAGCAGCCAAGGGCCTCACGGGATCTACGAGCAGTACTTC
CASSQGPHGIYEQYF
>TRBJ2-2|TRBV11-2|NA|16|NA
TGTGCCAGCAGCTTATCGCGGTCGGAGAACACCGGGGAGCTGTTTTTT
CASSLSRSENTGELFF
>TRBJ1-5|TRBV20-1|TRBD1|14|NA
TGCAGTGCTAGAAGCGGACAGGGCAATCAGCCCCAGCATTTT
CSARSGQGNQPQHF
>TRBJ1-1|TRBV13|NA|15|NA
TGTGCCAGCAGCTCGATTGGAGGCGGCGGGACTGAAGCTTTCTTT
CASSSIGGGGTEAFF
>TRBJ1-1|TRBV20-1|NA|16|NA
TGCAGTGCTAGAGATCACCTTCGGGGTATCCAAACTGAAGCTTTCTTT
CSARDHLRGIQTEAFF
>TRBJ1-2|TRBV20-1|NA|14|NA
TGCAGTGCTAGCGGGACACCAGCTAACTATGGCTACACCTTC
CSASGTPANYGYTF
>TRBJ1-5|TRBV12-3/TRBV12-4|TRBD1|14|few
TGTGCCAGCAGTTTAGGGGACAGTCTTCAGCCCCAGCATTTT
CASSLGDSLQPQHF
>TRBJ1-6|TRBV7-8|TRBD1|14|few
TGTGCCAGCAGCCCCGGACAGGAAAAATCACCCCTCCACTTT
CASSPGQEKSPLHF
>TRBJ1-4|TRBV20-1|NA|13|NA
TGCAGTGCTAGTTCGGGTGCGGGCGAAAAACTGTTTTTT
CSASSGAGEKLFF
>TRBJ1-1|TRBV7-8|NA|13|few
TGTGCCAGCAGCTTAGGGGCAGTAGCTGAAGCTTTCTTT
CASSLGAVAEAFF
>TRBJ1-4|TRBV4-1|NA|15|NA
TGCGCCAGCAGCCAAGACGGCCGGACCTATGAAAAACTGTTTTTT
CASSQDGRTYEKLFF
>TRBJ1-6|TRBV6-6|NA|14|NA
TGTGCCAGCAGTTACGGGCAGGGAGGATCACCCCTCCACTTT
CASSYGQGGSPLHF
>TRBJ2-5|TRBV5-8|TRBD1|13|NA
TGTGTCAGCACGACAGGGAATGCAGAGACCCAGTACTTC
CVSTTGNAETQYF
>TRBJ2-7|TRBV12-3/TRBV12-4|NA|13|NA
TGTGCCAGCAGGAACAGGCCTATGGGGGAGCAGTACTTC
CASRNRPMGEQYF
>TRBJ1-5|TRBV7-8|NA|17|few
TGTGCCAGCAGCTTAGGTGCAGGCCTAAATAGCAATCAGCCCCAGCATTTT
CASSLGAGLNSNQPQHF
>TRBJ1-2|TRBV7-9|NA|14|NA
TGTGCCAGCAGCTTAGGGAAAGTCCAGGGCGGCTACACCTTC
CASSLGKVQGGYTF
>TRBJ2-5|TRBV19|NA|14|once
TGTGCCAGTAGTATATTGGGCGGCCAAGAGACCCAGTACTTC
CASSILGGQETQYF
>TRBJ1-1|TRBV7-9|NA|13|many
TGTGCCACCGAGGGGATGAGAGACACTGAAGCTTTCTTT
CATEGMRDTEAFF
>TRBJ2-2|TRBV13|TRBD1|15|few
TGTGCCAGCAGCTTCGGGGACAGGGTATCCGGGGAGCTGTTTTTT
CASSFGDRVSGELFF
>TRBJ2-5|TRBV10-3|NA|15|NA
TGTGCCATCAGTGAGTCTACCCCCCAGGTAGAGACCCAGTACTTC
CAISESTPQVETQYF
>TRBJ2-5|TRBV7-3|NA|14|many
TGTGCCAGCAGCTCGGGGGTCTCTGGGGAGACCCAGTACTTC
CASSSGVSGETQYF
>TRBJ1-2|TRBV4-2|NA|15|few
TGTGCCAGCAGCCAAGACGAGGGAGACAACTATGGCTACACCTTC
CASSQDEGDNYGYTF
>TRBJ2-7|TRBV5-4|NA|15|NA
TGTGCCAGCAGCTTGGGGGGTGGCCAGGCCCTCGAGCAGTACTTC
CASSLGGGQALEQYF
>TRBJ1-2|TRBV25-1|NA|13|few
TGTGCCAGCAGTCTCGACATCCAGTATGGCTACACCTTC
CASSLDIQYGYTF
>TRBJ2-2|TRBV11-2|NA|13|few
TGTGCCAGCAGCTTAGCCCCGACCGGGGAGCTGTTTTTT
CASSLAPTGELFF
>TRBJ1-6|TRBV6-5|NA|15|NA
TGTGCCAGCAGTCCTTACAGGATCGGGAATTCACCCCTCCACTTT
CASSPYRIGNSPLHF
>TRBJ2-7|TRBV4-1|TRBD1|15|many
TGCGCCAGCAGCCACACCGGGACAGGGGGCATCGAGCAGTACTTC
CASSHTGTGGIEQYF
>TRBJ2-2|TRBV7-3|NA|15|few
TGTGCCAGCAGTTCGAGCGGGCCGGGGACCGGGGAGCTGTTTTTT
CASSSSGPGTGELFF
>TRBJ2-3|TRBV3-1|NA|13|NA
TGTGCCAGCAGCCCGTACTCCCCCGATACGCAGTATTTT
CASSPYSPDTQYF
>TRBJ1-2|TRBV19|NA|14|few
TGTGCCAGTAGTCCGGACAGTTCTAACTATGGCTACACCTTC
CASSPDSSNYGYTF